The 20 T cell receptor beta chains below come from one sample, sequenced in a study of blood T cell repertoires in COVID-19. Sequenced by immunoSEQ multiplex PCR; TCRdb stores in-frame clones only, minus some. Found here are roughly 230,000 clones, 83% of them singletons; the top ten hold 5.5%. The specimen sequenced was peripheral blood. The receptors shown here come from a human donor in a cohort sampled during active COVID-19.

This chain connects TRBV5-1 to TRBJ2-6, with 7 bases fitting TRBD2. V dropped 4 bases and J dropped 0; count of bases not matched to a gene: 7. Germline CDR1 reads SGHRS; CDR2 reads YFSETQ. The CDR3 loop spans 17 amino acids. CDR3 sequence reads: CASSPGGTDSGANVLTF. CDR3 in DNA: TGCGCCAGCAGCCCCGGGGGGACGGACTCTGGGGCCAACGTCCTGACTTTC.

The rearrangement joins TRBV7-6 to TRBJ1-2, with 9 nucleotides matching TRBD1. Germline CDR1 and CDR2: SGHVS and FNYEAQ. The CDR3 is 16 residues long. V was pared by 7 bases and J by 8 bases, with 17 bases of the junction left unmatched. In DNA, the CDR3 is TGTGCCAGCACCCCAGGAGCTCCGGGACAGGGTAGCGGCTACACCTTC. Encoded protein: CASTPGAPGQGSGYTF.

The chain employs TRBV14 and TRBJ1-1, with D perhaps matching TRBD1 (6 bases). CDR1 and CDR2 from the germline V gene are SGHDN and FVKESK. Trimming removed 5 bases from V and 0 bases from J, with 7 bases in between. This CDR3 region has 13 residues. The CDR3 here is CASSRGLNTEAFF. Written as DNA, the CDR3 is TGTGCCAGCAGCAGGGGGTTGAACACTGAAGCTTTCTTT.

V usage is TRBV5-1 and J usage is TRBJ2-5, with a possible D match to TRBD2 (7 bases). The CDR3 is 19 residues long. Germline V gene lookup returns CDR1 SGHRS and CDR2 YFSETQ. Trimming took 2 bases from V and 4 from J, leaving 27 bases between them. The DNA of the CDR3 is TGCGCCAGCAGCTTCACCGCCACCTCAGGAGGGGGGGCGCTAGAGACCCAGTACTTC. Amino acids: CASSFTATSGGGALETQYF.

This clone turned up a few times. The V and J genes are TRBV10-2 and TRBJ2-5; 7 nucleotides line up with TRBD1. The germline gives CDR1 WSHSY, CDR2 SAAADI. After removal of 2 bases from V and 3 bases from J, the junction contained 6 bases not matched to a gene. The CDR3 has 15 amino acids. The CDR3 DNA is TGCGCCAGCAGTGAGCGCAGGGGGTTAGAAGAGACCCAGTACTTC. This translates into CASSERRGLEETQYF.

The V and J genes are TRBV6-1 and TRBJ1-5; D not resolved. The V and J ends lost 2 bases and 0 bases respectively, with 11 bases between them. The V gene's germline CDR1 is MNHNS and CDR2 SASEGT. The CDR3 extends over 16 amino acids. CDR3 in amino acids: CASSERPGDSNQPQHF. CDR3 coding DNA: TGTGCCAGCAGTGAAAGGCCTGGAGATAGCAATCAGCCCCAGCATTTT.

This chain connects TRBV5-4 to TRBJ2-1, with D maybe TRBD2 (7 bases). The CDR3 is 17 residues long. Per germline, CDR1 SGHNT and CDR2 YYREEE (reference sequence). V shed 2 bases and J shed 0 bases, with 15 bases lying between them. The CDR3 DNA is TGTGCCAGCAGCTTAGGGGGGGGACGTGACTCCTACAATGAGCAGTTCTTC. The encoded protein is CASSLGGGRDSYNEQFF.

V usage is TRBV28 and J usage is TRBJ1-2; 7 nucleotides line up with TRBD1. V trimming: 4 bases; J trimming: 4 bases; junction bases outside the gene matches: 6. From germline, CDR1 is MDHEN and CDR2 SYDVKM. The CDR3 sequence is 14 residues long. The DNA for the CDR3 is TGTGCCAGCAGTTCGACAGGGCTGGTCTATGGCTACACCTTC. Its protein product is CASSSTGLVYGYTF.

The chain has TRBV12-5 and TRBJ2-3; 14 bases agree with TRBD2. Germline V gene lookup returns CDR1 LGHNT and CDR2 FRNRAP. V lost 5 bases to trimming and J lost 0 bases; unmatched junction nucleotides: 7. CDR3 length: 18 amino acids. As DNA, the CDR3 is TGTGCTAGTGGTCCAGGGACTAGCGGGAGTCCTAGCACAGATACGCAGTATTTT. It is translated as CASGPGTSGSPSTDTQYF.

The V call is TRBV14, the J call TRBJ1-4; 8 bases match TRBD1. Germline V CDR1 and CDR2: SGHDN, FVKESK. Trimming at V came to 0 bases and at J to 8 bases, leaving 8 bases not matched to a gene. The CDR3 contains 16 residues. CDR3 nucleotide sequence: TGTGCCAGCAGCCAAGACCCCAGGGGGCCAGTGGAAAAACTGTTTTTT. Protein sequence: CASSQDPRGPVEKLFF.

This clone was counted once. The CDR3 reads CATSRGRSLTEAFF. DNA of the CDR3: TGTGCCACCAGCAGAGGGAGGAGTCTCACTGAAGCTTTCTTT. This chain uses TRBV15 with TRBJ1-1; no definite D call. The CDR3 is 14 residues long. Per germline, CDR1 LNHNV and CDR2 YYDKDF (reference sequence). V lost 1 base and J 4 bases, leaving 10 bases between the germline ends.

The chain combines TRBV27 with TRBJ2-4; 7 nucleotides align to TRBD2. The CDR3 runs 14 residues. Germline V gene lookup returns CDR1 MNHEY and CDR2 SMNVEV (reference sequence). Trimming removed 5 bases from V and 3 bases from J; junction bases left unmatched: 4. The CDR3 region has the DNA TGTGCCAGCAGTCGAGTAGCGGGCAAAAACATTCAGTACTTC. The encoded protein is CASSRVAGKNIQYF.

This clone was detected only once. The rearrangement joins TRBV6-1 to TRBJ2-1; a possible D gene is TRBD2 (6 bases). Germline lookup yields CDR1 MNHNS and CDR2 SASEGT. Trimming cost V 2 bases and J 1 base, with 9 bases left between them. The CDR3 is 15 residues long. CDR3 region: CASSESSVSYNEQFF. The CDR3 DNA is TGTGCCAGCAGTGAATCTAGCGTGTCCTACAATGAGCAGTTCTTC.

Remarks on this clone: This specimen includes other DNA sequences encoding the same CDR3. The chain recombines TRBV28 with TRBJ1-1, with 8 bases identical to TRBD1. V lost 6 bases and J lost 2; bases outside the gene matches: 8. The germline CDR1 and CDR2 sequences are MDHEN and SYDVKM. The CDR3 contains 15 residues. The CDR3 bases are TGTGCCAGCAGCCCTCCGGGACAGGTAAACACTGAAGCTTTCTTT. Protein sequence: CASSPPGQVNTEAFF. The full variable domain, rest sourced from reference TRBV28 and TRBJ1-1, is DVKVTQSSRYLVKRTGEKVFLECVQDMDHENMFWYRQDPGLGLRLIYFSYDVKMKEKGDIPEGYSVSREKKERFSLILESASTNQTSMYLCASSPPGQVNTEAFFGQGTRLTVV.

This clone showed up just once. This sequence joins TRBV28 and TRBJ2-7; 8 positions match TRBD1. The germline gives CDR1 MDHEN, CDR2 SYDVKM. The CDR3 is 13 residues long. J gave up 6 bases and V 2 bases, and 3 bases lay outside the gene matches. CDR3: CASSLQGASEQYF. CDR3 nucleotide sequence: TGTGCCAGCAGTTTACAGGGGGCTAGCGAGCAGTACTTC.

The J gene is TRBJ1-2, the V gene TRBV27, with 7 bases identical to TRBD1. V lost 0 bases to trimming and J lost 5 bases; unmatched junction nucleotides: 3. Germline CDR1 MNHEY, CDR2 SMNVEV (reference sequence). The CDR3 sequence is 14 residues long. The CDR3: CASSLSPGGYGYTF. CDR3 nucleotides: TGTGCCAGCAGTTTATCTCCAGGGGGTTATGGCTACACCTTC.

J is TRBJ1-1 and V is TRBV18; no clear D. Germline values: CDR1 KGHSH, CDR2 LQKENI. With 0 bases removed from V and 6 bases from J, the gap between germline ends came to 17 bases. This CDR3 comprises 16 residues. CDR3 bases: TGTGCCAGCTCACCACCTATCATGGCCCGCCAGGCTGAAGCTTTCTTT. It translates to CASSPPIMARQAEAFF.

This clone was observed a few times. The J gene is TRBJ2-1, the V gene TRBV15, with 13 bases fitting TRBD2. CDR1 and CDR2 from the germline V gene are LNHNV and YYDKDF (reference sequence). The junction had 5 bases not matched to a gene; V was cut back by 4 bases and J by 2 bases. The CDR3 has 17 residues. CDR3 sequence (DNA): TGTGCCACCAGCAACTTGGGACTAGCGGGGACCTACAATGAGCAGTTCTTC. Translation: CATSNLGLAGTYNEQFF.

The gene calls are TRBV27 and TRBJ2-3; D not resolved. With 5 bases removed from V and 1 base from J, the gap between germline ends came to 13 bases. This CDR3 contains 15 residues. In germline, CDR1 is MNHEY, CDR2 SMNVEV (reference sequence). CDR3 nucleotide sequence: TGTGCCAGCAGTACCAAAGCTCGGGGCACAGATACGCAGTATTTT. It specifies CASSTKARGTDTQYF.

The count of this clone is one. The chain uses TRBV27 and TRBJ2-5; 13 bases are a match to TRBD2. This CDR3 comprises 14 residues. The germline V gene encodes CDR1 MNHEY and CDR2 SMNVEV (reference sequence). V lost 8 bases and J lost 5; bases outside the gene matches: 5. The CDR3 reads CASPGTSGEETQYF. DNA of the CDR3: TGTGCCAGCCCCGGGACTAGCGGGGAGGAGACCCAGTACTTC.